The 10 T cell receptor beta chains given below trace back to one sample, sequenced in a study of cytomegalovirus exposure and HLA in healthy donors. The PCR employed 60 Vbeta primers together with 13 Jbeta primers. The table came from immunoSEQ multiplex PCR; TCRdb's copy has only in-frame clones and leaves some out. In the table there are around 130,000 clones, 6.5% to 9.5% of which are singletons. Specimen: PBMCs. These receptors all stem from a woman between 40 and 50 years old in good health and CMV-seropositive.

The chain joins TRBV30 to TRBJ1-1, with D unclear. The CDR3 runs 13 residues. Germline V gives CDR1 GTSNPN, CDR2 SVGIG (reference sequence). V shed 3 bases and J shed 3 bases, with 11 bases lying between them. CDR3 DNA sequence: TGTGCCTGGAGGCTGAGGTCGGACACTGAAGCTTTCTTT. Its translation is CAWRLRSDTEAFF.

The chain links TRBV6-6 to TRBJ2-5; TRBD1 aligns across 9 bases. Germline V lookup: CDR1 MNHNY, CDR2 SVGAGI (reference sequence). J lost 5 bases, V lost 7 bases, and 5 bases had no gene match. The CDR3 sequence is 13 residues long. The CDR3 DNA is TGTGCCAGCAAGAGGACAGGGGACGAGACCCAGTACTTC. This encodes CASKRTGDETQYF.

The chain uses TRBV18 and TRBJ1-1, with 9 bases lining up with TRBD1. CDR1 is KGHSH and CDR2 is LQKENI in the germline V gene. The CDR3 contains 14 residues. Trimming cost V 4 bases and J 9 bases; bases outside gene matches: 9. CDR3 bases: TGTGCCAGCTCACTGGGTCCTGGGACAGGGCAAGCTTTCTTT. It yields the protein CASSLGPGTGQAFF.

The J gene is TRBJ2-2, the V gene TRBV5-6, with D possibly matching TRBD1 (6 bases). The CDR3 is 16 residues long. V lost 0 bases and J 0 bases, leaving 9 bases between the germline ends. CDR1 and CDR2 from the germline V gene are SGHDT and YYEEEE. The CDR3 DNA follows: TGTGCCAGCAGCTTGGTAACAGGGTCGAACACCGGGGAGCTGTTTTTT. Translated, it gives CASSLVTGSNTGELFF.

There are a few counts of this clone. The chain couples TRBV5-6 to TRBJ1-6; maybe TRBD1 (5 bases). The CDR3 has 16 residues. The germline V gene has CDR1 SGHDT and CDR2 YYEEEE. The V and J ends lost 2 bases and 7 bases respectively, with 16 bases between them. The CDR3 region has the DNA TGTGCCAGCAGCTTAGGGACGGGACTATGGAATTCACCCCTCCACTTT. This sequence encodes CASSLGTGLWNSPLHF.

V is TRBV30 and J is TRBJ1-3; unclear D gene. This CDR3 spans 13 amino acids. Per the germline V gene, CDR1 is GTSNPN and CDR2 is SVGIG (reference sequence). V lost 4 bases, J lost 0 bases, and 7 bases lay in between. CDR3 DNA: TGTGCCTGGACAGCGAACTCTGGAAACACCATATATTTT. Protein product: CAWTANSGNTIYF. Supplemented by reference TRBV30 and TRBJ1-3, the full variable domain reads SQTIHQWPATLVQPVGSPLSLECTVEGTSNPNLYWYRQAAGRGLQLLFYSVGIGQISSEVPQNLSASRPQDRQFILSSKKLLLSDSGFYLCAWTANSGNTIYFGEGSWLTVV.

The rearrangement joins TRBV6-1 to TRBJ2-7; 9 bases line up with TRBD2. The CDR3 totals 15 residues. CDR1 is MNHNS, CDR2 SASEGT, per germline. V gave up 0 bases and J gave up 5 bases; unmatched junction bases: 5. Here the CDR3 DNA reads TGTGCCAGCAGTGAAGCGTCAGCGGGGGGAGACGAGCAGTACTTC. It translates to CASSEASAGGDEQYF.

The chain has TRBV5-4 and TRBJ1-2, with D maybe TRBD1 (5 bases). This CDR3 has 15 residues. V was shortened by 4 bases and J by 8 bases, with 21 bases between the two germline ends. Per the germline V gene, CDR1 is SGHNT and CDR2 is YYREEE (reference sequence). The CDR3 reads CASSRLQDTYGGYTF. CDR3 bases: TGTGCCAGCAGCCGATTACAGGATACCTATGGAGGCTACACCTTC.

This clone showed up just a few times. This chain connects TRBV18 to TRBJ1-5; D is possibly TRBD1 (5 bases). V lost 5 bases, J lost 4 bases, and 15 bases lay in between. Germline V gene data show CDR1 as KGHSH and CDR2 as LQKENI. The CDR3 is 15 residues long. The CDR3 nucleotides read TGTGCCAGCTCAGGGTTTGAGACAGTAAATCAGCCCCAGCATTTT. This codes for CASSGFETVNQPQHF.

The chain couples TRBV11-2 to TRBJ2-7; D is possibly TRBD1 (5 bases). The CDR3 totals 15 residues. V was clipped by 1 base and J by 2 bases, with 12 bases between them. The germline V gene encodes CDR1 SGHAT and CDR2 FQNNGV. CDR3 DNA: TGTGCCAGCAGCTTAGCGAGGCAGGGAACCTACGAGCAGTACTTC. Translation: CASSLARQGTYEQYF.